Below, 18 T cell receptor beta chains from the same sample are listed, as sequenced in a study of CD8+CD57+ T cells in acquired aplastic anemia. Profiles of TCR beta VDJ and CDR3 were generated from a genomic DNA template. TCRdb re-called the reads with MiXCR, one entry per CDR3 protein. The data contain fewer than 250,000 distinct CDR3 sequences, less than 65% of them seen just once; the ten biggest clones take up around a sixth. The specimen was sorted CD4+, CD8+, or CD8+CD57+ T cells (not recorded which) from PBMCs. The receptors were sampled from a human donor in good health, serving as a control.

This clonotype was picked up many times. V and J are TRBV15 and TRBJ2-7, with a weak D call TRBD2 (5 bases). This CDR3 has 14 amino acids. V lost 8 bases, J lost 0 bases, and 14 bases lay in between. From germline, CDR1 is LNHNV and CDR2 YYDKDF (reference sequence). CDR3: CATGRWRSSYEQYF. The CDR3 DNA follows: TGTGCCACCGGGAGATGGAGGAGCTCCTACGAGCAGTACTTC.

This clonotype was picked up many times. This chain uses TRBV30 with TRBJ1-5, with D possibly TRBD1 on 5 matching bases. The V end was cut by 4 bases, the J end by 9 bases, with 19 bases between. The V gene's germline CDR1 is GTSNPN and CDR2 SVGIG (reference sequence). The CDR3 covers 14 residues. This CDR3 is CAWTDQGLGWPQHF. Here the CDR3 DNA reads TGTGCCTGGACAGATCAGGGCCTCGGGTGGCCCCAGCATTTT. Full variable domain (outside the CDR3, taken from reference TRBV30 and TRBJ1-5): SQTIHQWPATLVQPVGSPLSLECTVEGTSNPNLYWYRQAAGRGLQLLFYSVGIGQISSEVPQNLSASRPQDRQFILSSKKLLLSDSGFYLCAWTDQGLGWPQHFGDGTRLSIL.

This clonotype showed up just once. A junction boundary mismatches the germline segment, possibly from a read error. V and J are TRBV20-1 and TRBJ1-6; 7 bases are a match to TRBD1. This CDR3 has 15 amino acids. Per germline, CDR1 DFQATT and CDR2 SNEGSKA (reference sequence). The chain's CDR3 is CSARIGTDFGSPPHF. The CDR3 nucleotides read TGCAGTGCTAGAATAGGGACAGACTTTGGTTCACCCCCCCACTTT.

This clonotype has at least ten counts. This chain links TRBV7-2 with TRBJ1-2; TRBD1 matches 7 bases. The J segment lost 7 bases and the V segment lost 5 bases, leaving 13 bases of the junction unmatched. The CDR3 totals 15 residues. Germline CDR1 is SGHTA and CDR2 is FQGNSA. The CDR3 region is CASSPAQGQVRGYTF. CDR3 coding DNA: TGTGCCAGCAGCCCCGCACAGGGGCAAGTGCGTGGCTACACCTTC.

V and J are TRBV15 and TRBJ2-1, with 8 bases identical to TRBD1. V gave up 3 bases and J gave up 2 bases; unmatched junction bases: 6. CDR1 and CDR2 from the germline V gene are LNHNV and YYDKDF (reference sequence). This CDR3 is built from 16 residues. Here the CDR3 DNA reads TGTGCCACCAGCAGTGCGCCAGGGGGCGCCTACAATGAGCAGTTCTTC. Amino acid sequence: CATSSAPGGAYNEQFF.

About this clonotype itself: Because the CDR3 is missing its conserved closing phenylalanine or tryptophan, this is likely a read error. The rearrangement uses TRBV29-1 and TRBJ1-2; unclear D gene. The CDR3 runs to 10 residues. CDR1 is SQVTM, CDR2 ANQGSEA, per germline. V lost 3 bases to trimming and J lost 6 bases, with 5 bases between them. DNA of the CDR3: TGCAGCGTTGACTCCGATGGCTACACCTTA. Its translation: CSVDSDGYTL.

This clonotype has only a few counts. This sequence joins TRBV6-6 and TRBJ2-2; 8 positions agree with TRBD1. The length of the CDR3 is 17 residues. In germline, CDR1 is MNHNY, CDR2 SVGAGI (reference sequence). V shed 7 bases, J shed 5 bases, and the junction held 15 bases outside the gene matches. The CDR3 nucleotides read TGTGCCAGCACCCGAAGGGTCACAGGGGGAAATACCGGGGAGCTGTTTTTT. Protein product: CASTRRVTGGNTGELFF.

This clonotype was counted many times. This sequence joins TRBV20-1 and TRBJ1-5; possible D gene TRBD1, 6 bases. V gave up 6 bases and J gave up 2 bases, with 17 bases separating them. The CDR3 has 15 residues. Germline CDR1 reads DFQATT; CDR2 reads SNEGSKA (reference sequence). Here the CDR3 reads CSASTGGAGNQPQHF. The DNA for the CDR3 is TGCAGTGCGTCGACTGGGGGGGCGGGCAATCAGCCCCAGCATTTT.

On this clonotype: At one end the junction does not follow the germline gene, possibly because of a read error. This rearrangement joins TRBV7-9 to TRBJ1-2, with D perhaps matching TRBD1 (6 bases). The germline CDR1 and CDR2 sequences are SEHNR and FQNEAQ (reference sequence). The CDR3 spans 15 residues. CDR3 residues: CASSVADSAGYGYTF. CDR3 DNA sequence: TGTGCCAGCAGCGTAGCGGACAGCGCCGGCTATGGCTACACCTTC.

J is TRBJ2-3 and V is TRBV30; D may be TRBD2 (6 bases). The CDR3 has 14 residues. Trimming took 1 base from V and 7 from J, leaving 15 bases between them. Germline V gene lookup returns CDR1 GTSNPN and CDR2 SVGIG (reference sequence). Here the CDR3 DNA reads TGTGCCTGGAGTGGAACTAGCCGCACCTATACGCAGTATTTT. It specifies CAWSGTSRTYTQYF.

This clonotype came up many times. The CDR3 is CASNLGETQYF. CDR3 nucleotides: TGTGCCAGCAATCTAGGGGAGACCCAGTACTTC. This chain joins TRBV5-6 and TRBJ2-5; D unresolved. The ends were cut back, 6 bases at V and 5 bases at J, with 8 bases in the middle. Germline lookup yields CDR1 SGHDT and CDR2 YYEEEE. This CDR3 is 11 amino acids long.

The rearrangement uses TRBV7-2 and TRBJ1-1, with 9 nucleotides matching TRBD1. Germline values: CDR1 SGHTA, CDR2 FQGNSA. This CDR3 comprises 16 residues. V was pared by 5 bases and J by 7 bases, with 14 bases of the junction left unmatched. The CDR3 is CASSPNGRQGVSEAFF. The CDR3 nucleotides read TGTGCCAGCAGCCCAAACGGGCGACAGGGGGTCAGTGAAGCTTTCTTT.

This clonotype was counted only a few times. The rearrangement links TRBV4-2 to TRBJ1-6; weak D call: TRBD1 (5 bases). The germline V and J ends were trimmed by 4 bases and 9 bases, with 16 bases remaining between them. Germline lookup yields CDR1 LGHNA and CDR2 YNFKEQ. CDR3 length: 15 residues. In DNA form, the CDR3 reads TGTGCCAGCAGCCGAGCCAGGGAGGCGAGTTCACCCCTCCACTTT. Encoded protein: CASSRAREASSPLHF.

This rearrangement joins TRBV18 to TRBJ1-1; 8 nucleotides match TRBD1. Per the germline V gene, CDR1 is KGHSH and CDR2 is LQKENI. V dropped 6 bases and J dropped 3; count of bases not matched to a gene: 3. The CDR3 loop spans 13 amino acids. The DNA of the CDR3 is TGTGCCAGCTCGGTGGGACAGGACACTGAAGCTTTCTTT. This sequence encodes CASSVGQDTEAFF.

This clonotype was seen many times. The J gene is TRBJ2-1, the V gene TRBV19; D call uncertain. From germline, CDR1 is LNHDA and CDR2 SQIVND (reference sequence). V was cut by 0 bases and J by 5 bases, with 8 bases left in between. The CDR3 consists of 14 residues. This CDR3 is CASSIDWPNNEQFF. CDR3 nucleotide sequence: TGTGCCAGTAGTATAGATTGGCCGAACAATGAGCAGTTCTTC.

V gene TRBV7-2 combines with J gene TRBJ2-2, with 10 bases matching TRBD1. The CDR3 is 15 residues long. V shed 3 bases, J shed 4 bases, and the junction held 2 bases outside the gene matches. Germline V CDR1 and CDR2: SGHTA, FQGNSA. CDR3 in DNA: TGTGCCAGCAGCTTCTGGACAGGGGGCACCGGGGAGCTGTTTTTT. This translates into CASSFWTGGTGELFF.

V usage is TRBV19 and J usage is TRBJ1-4, with D unresolved. Trimming shortened V by 3 bases and J by 7 bases, and 15 bases separated the two germline ends. The CDR3 has 15 amino acids. Germline CDR1 and CDR2: LNHDA and SQIVND (reference sequence). The CDR3 nucleotides are TGTGCCAGTAGTATTATGAAGGGTCATCGTGAAAAACTGTTTTTT. Translated, it gives CASSIMKGHREKLFF.

This clonotype was detected many times. This sequence joins TRBV6-5 and TRBJ1-1; possibly TRBD1 for D (5 bases). V lost 6 bases and J 1 base, leaving 12 bases between the germline ends. This CDR3 spans 14 amino acids. Germline values: CDR1 MNHEY, CDR2 SVGAGI. The CDR3 region is CASRVGAWNTEAFF. In DNA form, the CDR3 reads TGTGCCAGCAGGGTTGGGGCCTGGAACACTGAAGCTTTCTTT.